This record covers a single T cell receptor beta chain. This sample was included in a study of blood T cell repertoires in COVID-19. Sequencing was performed with immunoSEQ multiplex PCR; in TCRdb, only in-frame clones are kept and a portion is missing. The table has about 78,000 clones, around 90% seen once. This sequence originates from a woman older than 75 with acute or convalescent COVID-19. Sequencing used peripheral blood.

CDR3 nucleotides: TGTGCCAGCACCCTCTATGGGACAGATAACTATGGCTACACCTTC. This encodes CASTLYGTDNYGYTF. V and J are TRBV6-6 and TRBJ1-2, with 7 bases matching TRBD1. The CDR3 is 15 amino acids. Germline-derived CDR1 and CDR2 are MNHNY and SVGAGI (reference sequence). With 7 bases clipped from V and 1 base from J, the junction kept 9 bases outside the gene matches.